The 10 T cell receptor beta chains below all came from one sample that was sequenced in a study of blood T cell repertoires in COVID-19. TCRdb's copy holds only in-frame clones and misses some; the assay was immunoSEQ multiplex PCR. The sample records around 90,000 clones, 75% to 85% being singletons. The sample consisted of peripheral blood. These receptors were collected from a human donor in a cohort sampled during active COVID-19.

The chain has TRBV5-1 and TRBJ1-4; TRBD1 matches 7 bases. The J segment lost 5 bases and the V segment lost 4 bases, leaving 8 bases of the junction unmatched. Germline V gene data show CDR1 as SGHRS and CDR2 as YFSETQ. This CDR3 spans 15 amino acids. CDR3 region: CASSGRQGENEKLFF. The CDR3 DNA reads as TGCGCCAGCAGCGGCCGACAGGGAGAGAATGAAAAACTGTTTTTT.

This clone has just a few counts. The CDR3 is CASSSSGGRSSPLHF. The CDR3 bases are TGTGCCAGCAGCTCCTCGGGAGGGCGCAGTTCACCCCTCCACTTT. The chain employs TRBV2 and TRBJ1-6, with D hard to call. This CDR3 is 15 amino acids long. The V end was cut by 6 bases, the J end by 9 bases, with 18 bases between. CDR1 and CDR2 from the germline V gene are SNHLY and FYNNEI.

The chain joins TRBV18 to TRBJ2-1, with 8 bases that match TRBD1. The CDR3 extends over 15 amino acids. With V trimmed by 4 bases and J by 5 bases, 7 bases remained unmatched. Germline V CDR1 and CDR2: KGHSH, LQKENI. The CDR3 coding sequence is TGTGCCAGCTCACGTCAGGGGGCTCTCAACAATGAGCAGTTCTTC. This translates into CASSRQGALNNEQFF.

The V gene is TRBV5-6, the J gene TRBJ2-5; unclear D gene. The CDR3 is 14 residues long. V was clipped by 0 bases and J by 1 base, with 7 bases between them. CDR1 is SGHDT and CDR2 is YYEEEE in the germline V gene. CDR3 loop: CASSLAAVQETQYF. Written as DNA, the CDR3 is TGTGCCAGCAGCTTGGCTGCAGTCCAAGAGACCCAGTACTTC.

The chain is built from TRBV7-2 and TRBJ1-5; the D is unclear. The CDR3 contains 13 residues. V gave up 5 bases and J gave up 1 base, with 6 bases separating them. Germline CDR1 and CDR2: SGHTA and FQGNSA. Here the CDR3 reads CASSPQSNQPQHF. The CDR3 coding sequence is TGTGCCAGCAGCCCTCAGAGCAATCAGCCCCAGCATTTT.

Concerning this clone itself: One junction end does not reproduce the germline sequence, and a read error may be involved. In DNA form, the CDR3 reads TGTGCCAGCAGTTTGACAGGGGAGGCGGTGAGGATCTTC. Residues: CASSLTGEAVRIF. This chain links TRBV6-5 with TRBJ2-1, with 8 bases matching TRBD1. The CDR3 is 13 amino acids. The germline CDR1 and CDR2 sequences are MNHEY and SVGAGI.

This chain uses TRBV10-2 with TRBJ2-5; 7 bases are a match to TRBD2. The CDR3 covers 14 residues. The germline V gene encodes CDR1 WSHSY and CDR2 SAAADI. V lost 7 bases and J lost 1; bases outside the gene matches: 6. The CDR3 loop reads CASTGGGFQETQYF. CDR3 coding DNA: TGCGCCAGCACTGGGGGGGGATTCCAAGAGACCCAGTACTTC.

The chain uses TRBV24-1 and TRBJ2-2, with a tentative D call TRBD2 (5 bases). The CDR3 is 15 residues long. Germline lookup yields CDR1 KGHDR and CDR2 SFDVKD. V dropped 0 bases and J dropped 5 bases, with 9 bases sitting between them. The CDR3 reads CATSDLQTGTGELFF. The DNA for the CDR3 is TGTGCCACCAGTGATTTGCAAACGGGGACCGGGGAGCTGTTTTTT.

The chain is built from TRBV12-5 and TRBJ2-2, with a possible D match to TRBD1 (6 bases). Trimming removed 4 bases at V and 5 bases at J, with 11 bases between. CDR1 and CDR2 from the germline V gene are LGHNT and FRNRAP. The CDR3 has 14 residues. The DNA for the CDR3 is TGTGCTAGTGGTTCCACCGACAGGACCGGGGAGCTGTTTTTT. It encodes CASGSTDRTGELFF.

The chain combines TRBV6-6 with TRBJ2-7, with a possible D match to TRBD2 (6 bases). The V gene lost 6 bases and the J gene lost 4 bases, with 19 bases spanning the gap. The CDR3 totals 15 residues. Germline V gene data show CDR1 as MNHNY and CDR2 as SVGAGI (reference sequence). The CDR3 DNA reads as TGTGCCAGCAGCCCCCAGGGAAGAGGGACTTACGAGCAGTACTTC. It translates to CASSPQGRGTYEQYF.